The subject of this entry is one T cell receptor beta chain. The investigators split CD4+ cells into a CD45RA+ naive subset and a CD45RA-negative memory subset. Trimming removed 2 bases from V and 1 base from J, with 10 bases in between. Germline V gives CDR1 SGHTA, CDR2 FQGNSA. This CDR3 is built from 15 residues. The sample originates from a study of shared clonotypes between healthy human individuals. Each replicate PCR on the sorted subsets used about 0.2 ug DNA (around 30,000 T cell genomes). Using immunoSEQ multiplex PCR, the repertoire was profiled, and TCRdb retains in-frame clones only, with some absent. This table has 2 million to 2.5 million clones, 85% to 95% appearing once.

What was sequenced was naive CD4+ T cells from PBMCs. Subset noted: CD45RA+ positively selected. The chain recombines TRBV7-2 with TRBJ2-3; TRBD2 is a possible D gene (6 bases). The receptor was derived from a man younger than 30 in good health. Some clones in this sample may be carry-over from other donors' samples. The DNA of the CDR3 is TGTGCCAGCAGCTTAAAGGGAGGCGGCACAGATACGCAGTATTTT. It encodes CASSLKGGGTDTQYF.